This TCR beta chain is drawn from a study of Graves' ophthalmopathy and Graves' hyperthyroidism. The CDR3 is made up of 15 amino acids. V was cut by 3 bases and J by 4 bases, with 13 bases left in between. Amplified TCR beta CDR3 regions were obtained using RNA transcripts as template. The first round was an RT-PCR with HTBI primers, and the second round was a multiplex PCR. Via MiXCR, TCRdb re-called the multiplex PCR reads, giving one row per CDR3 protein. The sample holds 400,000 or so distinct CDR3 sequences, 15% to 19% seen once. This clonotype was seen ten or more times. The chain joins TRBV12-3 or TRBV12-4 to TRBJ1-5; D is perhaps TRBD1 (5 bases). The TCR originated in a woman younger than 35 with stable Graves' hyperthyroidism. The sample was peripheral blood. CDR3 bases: TGTGCCAGCAGTTTTGCCGGGACGGGAAATCAGCCCCAGCATTTT. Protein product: CASSFAGTGNQPQHF.